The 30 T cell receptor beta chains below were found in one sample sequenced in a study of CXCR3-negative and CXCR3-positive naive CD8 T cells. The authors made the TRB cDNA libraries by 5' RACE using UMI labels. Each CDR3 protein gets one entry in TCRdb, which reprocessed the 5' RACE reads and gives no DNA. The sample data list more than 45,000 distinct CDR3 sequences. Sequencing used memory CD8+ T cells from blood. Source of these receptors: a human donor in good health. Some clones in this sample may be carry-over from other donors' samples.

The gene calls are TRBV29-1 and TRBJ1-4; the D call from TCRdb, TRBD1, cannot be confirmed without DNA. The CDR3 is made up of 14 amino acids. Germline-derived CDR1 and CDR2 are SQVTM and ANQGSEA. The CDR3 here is CSVVKTGEDEKLFF.

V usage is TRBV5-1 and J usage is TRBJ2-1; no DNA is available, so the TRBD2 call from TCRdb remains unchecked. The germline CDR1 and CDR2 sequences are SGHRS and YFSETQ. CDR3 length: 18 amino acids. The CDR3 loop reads CASSLEASGGDELAPQFF.

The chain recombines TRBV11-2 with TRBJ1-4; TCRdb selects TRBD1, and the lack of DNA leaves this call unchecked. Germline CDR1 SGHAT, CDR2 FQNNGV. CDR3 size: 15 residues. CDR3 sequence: CASSLFPGVNEKLFF.

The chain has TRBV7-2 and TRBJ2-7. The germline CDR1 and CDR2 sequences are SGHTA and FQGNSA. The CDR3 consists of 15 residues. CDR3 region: CASSLGLLVSYEQYF.

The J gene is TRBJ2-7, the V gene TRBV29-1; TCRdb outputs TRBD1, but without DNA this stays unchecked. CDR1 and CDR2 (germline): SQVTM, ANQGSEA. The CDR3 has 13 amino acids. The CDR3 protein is CSVGRESSYEQYF.

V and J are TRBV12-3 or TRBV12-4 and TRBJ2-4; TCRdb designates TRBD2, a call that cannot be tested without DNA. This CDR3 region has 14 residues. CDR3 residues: CASSLREAKNIQYF.

The CDR3 loop reads CAIRRLADTDTQYF. The chain joins TRBV10-3 to TRBJ2-3; no DNA is available, so the TRBD2 call from TCRdb remains unchecked. This CDR3 region has 14 residues. CDR1 is ENHRY, CDR2 SYGVKD, per germline.

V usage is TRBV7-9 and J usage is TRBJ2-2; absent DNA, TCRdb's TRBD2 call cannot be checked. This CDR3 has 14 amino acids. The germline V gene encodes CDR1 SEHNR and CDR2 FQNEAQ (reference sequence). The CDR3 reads CASSLDYHTGELFF.

The CDR3 protein is CSVEQGSGDEQYF. This sequence joins TRBV29-1 and TRBJ2-7; TCRdb's assignment of TRBD1 cannot be checked, as there is no DNA. Germline V gene data show CDR1 as SQVTM and CDR2 as ANQGSEA. The CDR3 contains 13 residues.

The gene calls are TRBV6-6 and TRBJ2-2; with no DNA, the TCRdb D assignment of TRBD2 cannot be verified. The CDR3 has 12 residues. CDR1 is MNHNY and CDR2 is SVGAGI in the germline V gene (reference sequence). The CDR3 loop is CAGAGVTGELFF.

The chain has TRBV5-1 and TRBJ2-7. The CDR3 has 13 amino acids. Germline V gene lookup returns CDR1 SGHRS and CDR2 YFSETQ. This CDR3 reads CASSLVGIYEQYF.

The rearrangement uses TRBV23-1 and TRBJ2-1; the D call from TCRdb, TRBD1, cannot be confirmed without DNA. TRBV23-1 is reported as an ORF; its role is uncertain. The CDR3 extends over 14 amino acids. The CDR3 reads CASSAGTGLNEQFF.

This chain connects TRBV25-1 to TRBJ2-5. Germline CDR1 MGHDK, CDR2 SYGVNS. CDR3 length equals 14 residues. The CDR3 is CASSEGWSQETQYF.

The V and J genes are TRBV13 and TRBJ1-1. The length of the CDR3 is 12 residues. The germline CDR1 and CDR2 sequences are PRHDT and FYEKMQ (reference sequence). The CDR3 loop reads CASRGGDTEAFF.

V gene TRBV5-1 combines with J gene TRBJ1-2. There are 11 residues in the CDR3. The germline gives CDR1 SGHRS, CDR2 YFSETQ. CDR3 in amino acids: CASRISDGYTF.

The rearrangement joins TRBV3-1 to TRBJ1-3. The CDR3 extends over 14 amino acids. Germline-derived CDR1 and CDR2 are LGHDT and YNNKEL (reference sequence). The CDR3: CASSQDGPGDTIYF.

This CDR3 reads CASSWGENYEQYF. This chain joins TRBV5-1 and TRBJ2-7. Germline V gene sequence: CDR1 SGHRS, CDR2 YFSETQ. CDR3 length equals 13 residues.

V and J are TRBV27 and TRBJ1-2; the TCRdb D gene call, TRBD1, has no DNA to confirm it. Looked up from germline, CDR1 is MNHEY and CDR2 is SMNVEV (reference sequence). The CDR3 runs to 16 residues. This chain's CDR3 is CASSPGTRNLNYGYTF.

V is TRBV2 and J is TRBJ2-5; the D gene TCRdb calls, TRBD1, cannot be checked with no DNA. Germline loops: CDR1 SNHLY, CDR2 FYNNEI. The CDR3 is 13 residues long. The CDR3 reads CASLPPGIETQYF. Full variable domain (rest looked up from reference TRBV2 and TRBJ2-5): EPEVTQTPSHQVTQMGQEVILRCVPISNHLYFYWYRQILGQKVEFLVSFYNNEISEKSEIFDDQFSVERPDGSNFTLKIRSTKLEDSAMYFCASLPPGIETQYFGPGTRLLVL.

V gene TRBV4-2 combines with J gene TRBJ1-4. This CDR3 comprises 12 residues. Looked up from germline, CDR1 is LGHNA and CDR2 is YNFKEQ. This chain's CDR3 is CASSQGQGPTFF.

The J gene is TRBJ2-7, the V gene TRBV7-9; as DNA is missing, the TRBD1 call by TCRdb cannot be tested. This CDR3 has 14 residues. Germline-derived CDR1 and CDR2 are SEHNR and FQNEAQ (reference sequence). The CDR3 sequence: CASVPRQGPYEQYF.

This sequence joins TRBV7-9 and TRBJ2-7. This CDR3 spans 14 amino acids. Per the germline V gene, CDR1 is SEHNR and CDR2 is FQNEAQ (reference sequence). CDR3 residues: CASSLGRGAYEQYF.

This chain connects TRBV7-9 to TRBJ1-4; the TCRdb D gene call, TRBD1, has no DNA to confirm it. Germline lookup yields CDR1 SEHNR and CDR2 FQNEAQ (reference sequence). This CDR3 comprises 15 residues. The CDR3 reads CASSEKQGNNEKLFF.

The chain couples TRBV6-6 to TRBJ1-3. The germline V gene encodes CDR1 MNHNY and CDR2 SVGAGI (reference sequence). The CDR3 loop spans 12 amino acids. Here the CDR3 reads CASRPDGNTIYF.

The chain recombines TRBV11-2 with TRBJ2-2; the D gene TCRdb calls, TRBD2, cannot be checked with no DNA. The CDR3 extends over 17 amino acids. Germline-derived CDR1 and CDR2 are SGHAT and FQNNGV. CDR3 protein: CASSLVAGGPKTGELFF.

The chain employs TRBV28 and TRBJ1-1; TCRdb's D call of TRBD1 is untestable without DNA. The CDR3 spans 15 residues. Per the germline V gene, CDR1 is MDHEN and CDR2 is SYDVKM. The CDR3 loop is CASTPWGALNNEAFF. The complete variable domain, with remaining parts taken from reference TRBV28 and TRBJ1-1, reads DVKVTQSSRYLVKRTGEKVFLECVQDMDHENMFWYRQDPGLGLRLIYFSYDVKMKEKGDIPEGYSVSREKKERFSLILESASTNQTSMYLCASTPWGALNNEAFFGQGTRLTVV.

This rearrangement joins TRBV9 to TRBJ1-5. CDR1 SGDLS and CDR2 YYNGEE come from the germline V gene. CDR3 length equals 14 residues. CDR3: CASSVAGSNQPQHF.

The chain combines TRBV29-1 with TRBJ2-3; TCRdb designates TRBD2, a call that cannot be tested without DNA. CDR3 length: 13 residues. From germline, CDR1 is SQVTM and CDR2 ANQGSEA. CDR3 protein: CSVIAGLVDTQYF.

The CDR3 sequence: CASSKTGGGYTEAFF. The rearrangement links TRBV4-1 to TRBJ1-1; without DNA, the TCRdb call of TRBD1 cannot be checked. The germline CDR1 and CDR2 sequences are MGHRA and YSYEKL. The CDR3 contains 15 residues.

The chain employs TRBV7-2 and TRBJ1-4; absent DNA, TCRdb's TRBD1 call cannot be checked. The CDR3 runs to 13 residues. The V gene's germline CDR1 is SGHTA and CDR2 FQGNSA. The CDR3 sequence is CASSSGLNEKLFF.